Listed below are T cell receptor beta chains from one sample, sequenced in a study of vaccination effects on CD4 cells after COVID-19. Their antigens are not known. Generated by immunoSEQ multiplex PCR, the TCRdb table keeps only in-frame clones and is missing some. In the table there are 20,000 to 30,000 clones, 55% to 75% of which are singletons. The source material was CD4+ T cells from PBMCs cultured with HCoV-OC43 spike peptides, sampled before COVID-19 vaccination. These receptors were taken from a human donor who received a COVID-19 vaccine. CDR3s include the opening cysteine and the closing phenylalanine or tryptophan. The order of the fields is D gene, CDR3 length, V gene, J gene, clone size, CDR3 DNA, CDR3 protein. D genes are given only for firm matches. Clone size is stated in some rows and not others, as once, few, many or a class when expanded.

d_gene: -; len: 16; v_gene: TRBV10-3; j_gene: TRBJ2-3; abundance: few; CDR3nt: TGTGCCATCAGTGGCGGGCAGGGGGGTACCACAGATACGCAGTATTTT; CDR3aa: CAISGGQGGTTDTQYF
d_gene: -; len: 13; v_gene: TRBV6-5; j_gene: TRBJ2-1; abundance: -; CDR3nt: TGTGCCAGCTCCAAACACAGTGACAATGAGCAGTTCTTC; CDR3aa: CASSKHSDNEQFF
d_gene: TRBD1; len: 14; v_gene: TRBV6-5; j_gene: TRBJ1-6; abundance: -; CDR3nt: TGTGCCAGCGGATACCGGGACAGGCCTTCACCCCTCCACTTT; CDR3aa: CASGYRDRPSPLHF
d_gene: -; len: 14; v_gene: TRBV19; j_gene: TRBJ2-2; abundance: -; CDR3nt: TGTGCCAGTAGACCGGGACAAAACACCGGGGAGCTGTTTTTT; CDR3aa: CASRPGQNTGELFF
d_gene: -; len: 14; v_gene: TRBV13; j_gene: TRBJ1-4; abundance: -; CDR3nt: TGTGCCAGCAGTCACAAACGAAATGAGGAAAAACTGTTTTTT; CDR3aa: CASSHKRNEEKLFF
d_gene: -; len: 14; v_gene: TRBV7-8; j_gene: TRBJ2-2; abundance: -; CDR3nt: TGTGCCAGCAGGGGCTTCATAGCTGCCGGGGAGCTGTTTTTT; CDR3aa: CASRGFIAAGELFF
d_gene: -; len: 13; v_gene: TRBV6-5; j_gene: TRBJ1-1; abundance: -; CDR3nt: TGTGCCAGCGCGCTGGGGGGGCCAACTGAAGCTTTCTTT; CDR3aa: CASALGGPTEAFF
d_gene: TRBD2; len: 13; v_gene: TRBV12-3/TRBV12-4; j_gene: TRBJ2-3; abundance: -; CDR3nt: TGTGCCAGCAGTTTACTAGCGGGAGATACGCAGTATTTT; CDR3aa: CASSLLAGDTQYF
d_gene: -; len: 18; v_gene: TRBV9; j_gene: TRBJ2-7; abundance: -; CDR3nt: TGTGCCAGCAGCCCGACGTCACAGGGCTCACGGAGCTCCTACGAGCAGTACTTC; CDR3aa: CASSPTSQGSRSSYEQYF
d_gene: -; len: 13; v_gene: TRBV18; j_gene: TRBJ1-4; abundance: -; CDR3nt: TGTGCCAGCTCACCGGGGGAAAATGAAAAACTGTTTTTT; CDR3aa: CASSPGENEKLFF
d_gene: TRBD2; len: 15; v_gene: TRBV19; j_gene: TRBJ2-1; abundance: -; CDR3nt: TGTGCCAGTAGTTCAGGGGCTAGCGGGTACAATGAGCAGTTCTTC; CDR3aa: CASSSGASGYNEQFF
d_gene: -; len: 13; v_gene: TRBV7-9; j_gene: TRBJ1-2; abundance: -; CDR3nt: TGTGCCAGCAGCTCCACAGAAATCTATGGCTACACCTTC; CDR3aa: CASSSTEIYGYTF
d_gene: TRBD1; len: 15; v_gene: TRBV19; j_gene: TRBJ1-6; abundance: -; CDR3nt: TGTGCCAGTAGGATCTCGGGACAGGATAATTCACCCCTCCACTTT; CDR3aa: CASRISGQDNSPLHF
d_gene: -; len: 13; v_gene: TRBV5-4; j_gene: TRBJ2-5; abundance: -; CDR3nt: TGTGCCAGCAGCTTGGTCCAGCAAGAGACCCAGTACTTC; CDR3aa: CASSLVQQETQYF
d_gene: -; len: 15; v_gene: TRBV27; j_gene: TRBJ1-6; abundance: -; CDR3nt: TGTGCCAGCAGTTTAAGTGGGGTAAGCAATTCACCCCTCCACTTT; CDR3aa: CASSLSGVSNSPLHF
d_gene: TRBD2; len: 16; v_gene: TRBV5-1; j_gene: TRBJ2-2; abundance: -; CDR3nt: TGCGCCAGCAGCTTGTCGCGGGAGCCTAGAAGCGGGGAGCTGTTTTTT; CDR3aa: CASSLSREPRSGELFF
d_gene: -; len: 14; v_gene: TRBV7-7; j_gene: TRBJ2-1; abundance: -; CDR3nt: TGTGCCAGCAGCTCCTCATATAGCGACAATGAGCAGTTCTTC; CDR3aa: CASSSSYSDNEQFF
d_gene: TRBD2; len: 13; v_gene: TRBV5-4; j_gene: TRBJ2-7; abundance: -; CDR3nt: TGTGCCAGCAGCCCGGGGACTAGCGGAAAGCAGTACTTC; CDR3aa: CASSPGTSGKQYF
d_gene: TRBD2; len: 14; v_gene: TRBV5-8; j_gene: TRBJ2-1; abundance: -; CDR3nt: TGTGCCAGCAGCCATCTAGCGGGGCGTGGTGAGCAGTTCTTC; CDR3aa: CASSHLAGRGEQFF
d_gene: TRBD2; len: 16; v_gene: TRBV7-6; j_gene: TRBJ2-2; abundance: few; CDR3nt: TGTGCCAGCAGCGGACTAGCGGGAGAATATGCCGGGGAGCTGTTTTTT; CDR3aa: CASSGLAGEYAGELFF
d_gene: TRBD1; len: 16; v_gene: TRBV19; j_gene: TRBJ2-3; abundance: -; CDR3nt: TGTGCCAGTAGTGATCGTGGCAGGGGGTACACAGATACGCAGTATTTT; CDR3aa: CASSDRGRGYTDTQYF
d_gene: -; len: 17; v_gene: TRBV5-1; j_gene: TRBJ1-3; abundance: -; CDR3nt: TGCGCCAGCAGCTTACGCGCCGGGGAACTCTCTGGAAACACCATATATTTT; CDR3aa: CASSLRAGELSGNTIYF
d_gene: -; len: 13; v_gene: TRBV15; j_gene: TRBJ1-5; abundance: few; CDR3nt: TGTGCCACCAGCAGAGACAAAAATCAGCCCCAGCATTTT; CDR3aa: CATSRDKNQPQHF
d_gene: -; len: 15; v_gene: TRBV21-1; j_gene: TRBJ2-3; abundance: -; CDR3nt: TGTGCCAGCAGCATTATATACGGAGCCACAGATACGCAGTATTTT; CDR3aa: CASSIIYGATDTQYF
d_gene: TRBD1; len: 17; v_gene: TRBV3-1/TRBV3-2; j_gene: TRBJ2-3; abundance: -; CDR3nt: TGTGCCAGCAGCCAAGATCGCGGGACAGGGAATGCGGATACGCAGTATTTT; CDR3aa: CASSQDRGTGNADTQYF
d_gene: -; len: 16; v_gene: TRBV18; j_gene: TRBJ2-1; abundance: -; CDR3nt: TGTGCCAGCTCACCACAGGCTAGAAGCTCCTACAATGAGCAGTTCTTC; CDR3aa: CASSPQARSSYNEQFF
d_gene: TRBD1; len: 14; v_gene: TRBV7-2; j_gene: TRBJ1-1; abundance: -; CDR3nt: TGTGCCAGCAGCTTGCAGGGGGGAAACACTGAAGCTTTCTTT; CDR3aa: CASSLQGGNTEAFF
d_gene: TRBD1; len: 19; v_gene: TRBV11-2; j_gene: TRBJ1-6; abundance: -; CDR3nt: TGTGCCAGCAGCTATGGGGGGGGACAGCGAAGCTCCTATAATTCACCCCTCCACTTT; CDR3aa: CASSYGGGQRSSYNSPLHF
d_gene: -; len: 13; v_gene: TRBV6-5; j_gene: TRBJ1-2; abundance: few; CDR3nt: TGTGCCAGCGTGAGGGCCGCTAACTATGGCTACACCTTC; CDR3aa: CASVRAANYGYTF
d_gene: -; len: 12; v_gene: TRBV5-1; j_gene: TRBJ2-5; abundance: -; CDR3nt: TGCGCCAGCAGCTTCGACCAAGAGACCCAGTACTTC; CDR3aa: CASSFDQETQYF
d_gene: TRBD1; len: 18; v_gene: TRBV7-2; j_gene: TRBJ2-5; abundance: -; CDR3nt: TGTGCCAGCAGCTTAGTGACCCGAGGGGGCCCCCTGGGGGAGACCCAGTACTTC; CDR3aa: CASSLVTRGGPLGETQYF
d_gene: -; len: 14; v_gene: TRBV13; j_gene: TRBJ2-5; abundance: -; CDR3nt: TGTGCCAGCAGCTTAATTAGGACACAAGAGACCCAGTACTTC; CDR3aa: CASSLIRTQETQYF
d_gene: -; len: 12; v_gene: TRBV7-2; j_gene: TRBJ2-7; abundance: -; CDR3nt: TGTGCCAGCAGCTACTCCGCATACGAGCAGTACTTC; CDR3aa: CASSYSAYEQYF
d_gene: -; len: 12; v_gene: TRBV29-1; j_gene: TRBJ2-1; abundance: -; CDR3nt: TGCAGCGTTGTCGGCGGATACAATGAGCAGTTCTTC; CDR3aa: CSVVGGYNEQFF
d_gene: TRBD2; len: 18; v_gene: TRBV4-1; j_gene: TRBJ2-7; abundance: -; CDR3nt: TGCGCCAGCAGCCAAGGTTTGCTAGCGGGAGTTTCCGGGAACGAGCAGTACTTC; CDR3aa: CASSQGLLAGVSGNEQYF
d_gene: -; len: 13; v_gene: TRBV30; j_gene: TRBJ2-5; abundance: -; CDR3nt: TGTGCCTGGAGTGTAAGGCTTCGCGAGACCCAGTACTTC; CDR3aa: CAWSVRLRETQYF
d_gene: -; len: 16; v_gene: TRBV19; j_gene: TRBJ1-5; abundance: once; CDR3nt: TGTGCCAGTAGTGCCCTTCGGAGTAATAGCAATCAGCCCCAGCATTTT; CDR3aa: CASSALRSNSNQPQHF
d_gene: -; len: 11; v_gene: TRBV4-2; j_gene: TRBJ2-1; abundance: -; CDR3nt: TGTGCCAGCAGCTCCCGCCATGAGCAGTTCTTC; CDR3aa: CASSSRHEQFF
d_gene: -; len: 18; v_gene: TRBV9; j_gene: TRBJ2-2; abundance: -; CDR3nt: TGTGCCAGCAGCGTGGGGGGCGGCGGGGTCGCGTACACCGGGGAGCTGTTTTTT; CDR3aa: CASSVGGGGVAYTGELFF
d_gene: -; len: 14; v_gene: TRBV27; j_gene: TRBJ2-4; abundance: -; CDR3nt: TGTGCCAGCAGTTTGGGCCGGGACAACTACATTCAGTACTTC; CDR3aa: CASSLGRDNYIQYF
d_gene: -; len: 14; v_gene: TRBV6-5; j_gene: TRBJ1-4; abundance: -; CDR3nt: TGTGCCAGCACCAACAGCCTCACTAATGAAAAACTGTTTTTT; CDR3aa: CASTNSLTNEKLFF